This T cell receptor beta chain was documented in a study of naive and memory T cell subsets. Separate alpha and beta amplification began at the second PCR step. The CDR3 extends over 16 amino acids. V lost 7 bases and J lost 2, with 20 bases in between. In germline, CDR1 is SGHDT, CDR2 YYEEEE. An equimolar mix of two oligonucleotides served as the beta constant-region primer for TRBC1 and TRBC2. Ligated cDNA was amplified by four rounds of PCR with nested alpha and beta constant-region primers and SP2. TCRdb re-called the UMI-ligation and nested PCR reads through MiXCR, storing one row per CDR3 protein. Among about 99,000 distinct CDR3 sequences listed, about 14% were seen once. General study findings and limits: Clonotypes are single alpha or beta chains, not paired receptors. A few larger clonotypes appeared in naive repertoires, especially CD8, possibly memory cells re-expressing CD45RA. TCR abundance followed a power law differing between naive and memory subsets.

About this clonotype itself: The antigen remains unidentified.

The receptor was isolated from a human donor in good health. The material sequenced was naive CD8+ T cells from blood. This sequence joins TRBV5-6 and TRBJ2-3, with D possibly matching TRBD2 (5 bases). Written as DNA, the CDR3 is TGTGCCAGCGATGGTGCTCGTGGACTTCCCACAGATACGCAGTATTTT. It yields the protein CASDGARGLPTDTQYF. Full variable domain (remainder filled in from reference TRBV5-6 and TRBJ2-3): DAGVTQSPTHLIKTRGQQVTLRCSPKSGHDTVSWYQQALGQGPQFIFQYYEEEERQRGNFPDRFSGHQFPNYSSELNVNALLLGDSALYLCASDGARGLPTDTQYFGPGTRLTVL.